This T cell receptor (beta chain) was sequenced for a study of shared clonotypes between healthy human individuals. Assay execution proceeded at the deep level. Libraries were prepared by immunoSEQ multiplex PCR; TCRdb keeps only in-frame clonotypes and omits some of them. This table holds about 490,000 clones, approximately 84% found once. Points on this clone: The antigen remains unidentified. Other DNA sequences of this sample code for an identical CDR3.

General study results and limits: Clonotype sharing levels among donors were expected to vary with sequencing depth. Researchers sampled blood only, noting tissue repertoires likely differ.

Sample: PBMCs. The TCR sequence derives from a middle-aged woman in good health. Some clones in this sample may be carry-over from other donors' samples.

The CDR3 protein is CASSPDSNQPQHF. In DNA form, the CDR3 reads TGTGCCAGCTCACCGGACAGCAATCAGCCCCAGCATTTT. The gene calls are TRBV18 and TRBJ1-5; D unclear. CDR1 is KGHSH, CDR2 LQKENI, per germline. The germline V and J ends were trimmed by 3 bases and 1 base, with 4 bases remaining between them. There are 13 residues in the CDR3.